One sample yielded the 18 T cell receptor beta chains listed below, sequenced in a study of T cell repertoires in cytomegalovirus infection. TCRdb redid the calling of the reads with MiXCR, one entry per CDR3 protein. The sample includes some 400,000 distinct CDR3 sequences, roughly 30% of them seen just once. Sequencing was performed on PBMCs. The receptors stem from a human donor in good health (CMV status not recorded). Some clones in this sample may be carry-over from other donors' samples.

This clonotype was counted at least ten times. The V and J genes are TRBV7-2 and TRBJ1-2; D call uncertain. V gave up 5 bases and J gave up 0 bases, with 10 bases separating them. The length of the CDR3 is 14 residues. CDR1 is SGHTA, CDR2 FQGNSA, per germline. The CDR3 region is CASSLSIANYGYTF. In DNA form, the CDR3 reads TGTGCCAGCAGCCTTTCAATAGCTAACTATGGCTACACCTTC.

The table lists this clonotype with many counts. This chain uses TRBV7-2 with TRBJ1-1, with D possibly TRBD1 on 6 matching bases. The germline gives CDR1 SGHTA, CDR2 FQGNSA. Between the trimmed V and J ends, which lost 5 bases and 8 bases, there was a span of 15 bases. The CDR3 length is 13 residues. The CDR3 DNA is TGTGCCAGCAGCACCAAACTCCAGGGGGAAGCTTTCTTT. Translated, it gives CASSTKLQGEAFF.

The table lists this clonotype with a few counts. The V gene is TRBV7-6, the J gene TRBJ2-3, with TRBD2 matching over 9 bases. Germline values: CDR1 SGHVS, CDR2 FNYEAQ. V shed 1 base, J shed 5 bases, and the junction held 4 bases outside the gene matches. The CDR3 spans 15 residues. The CDR3 DNA reads TGTGCCAGCAGCTTAGGGACTAGCGTTGAAGATACGCAGTATTTT. It specifies CASSLGTSVEDTQYF.

V and J are TRBV7-6 and TRBJ2-5; 7 nucleotides line up with TRBD1. CDR1 and CDR2 from the germline V gene are SGHVS and FNYEAQ. This CDR3 has 14 amino acids. V trimming: 4 bases; J trimming: 7 bases; junction bases outside the gene matches: 9. The CDR3 spells CASSSGQPPGTQYF. In DNA, the CDR3 is TGTGCCAGCAGCTCGGGACAGCCGCCAGGGACCCAGTACTTC.

V is TRBV5-5 and J is TRBJ1-2; TRBD1 matches 7 bases. The germline gives CDR1 SGHKS, CDR2 YYEKEE (reference sequence). Trimming took 4 bases from V and 2 from J; bases not matched to a gene: 5. This CDR3 has 14 amino acids. Written as DNA, the CDR3 is TGTGCCAGCAGCAGGACAGGAGAGAACTATGGCTACACCTTC. Its protein is CASSRTGENYGYTF.

The gene calls are TRBV5-5 and TRBJ2-7, with 9 bases fitting TRBD1. CDR3 length equals 15 residues. Trimming cost V 6 bases and J 5 bases; bases outside gene matches: 12. Germline V gene data show CDR1 as SGHKS and CDR2 as YYEKEE (reference sequence). CDR3 protein: CASNLSPGQGNEQYF. The CDR3 nucleotides read TGTGCCAGCAACCTGTCCCCGGGACAGGGTAACGAGCAGTACTTC.

This sequence joins TRBV7-8 and TRBJ2-5; 10 bases line up with TRBD2. The CDR3 totals 15 residues. Germline CDR1 reads SGHVS; CDR2 reads FQNEAQ. The ends lost 11 bases at V and 4 bases at J; junction bases unmatched: 13. This CDR3 reads CACCFQRGGRETQYF. The CDR3 coding sequence is TGTGCCTGCTGCTTTCAGCGGGGGGGGAGAGAGACCCAGTACTTC. The full variable domain, in which reference TRBV7-8 and TRBJ2-5 provide the parts outside the CDR3, is GAGVSQSPRYKVAKRGQDVALRCDPISGHVSLFWYQQALGQGPEFLTYFQNEAQLDKSGLPSDRFFAERPEGSVSTLKIQRTQQEDSAVYLCACCFQRGGRETQYFGPGTRLLVL.

This clonotype appeared a few times. The V and J genes are TRBV6-8 and TRBJ1-2; 8 nucleotides line up with TRBD1. V lost 7 bases, J lost 0 bases, and 10 bases stayed unmatched. From germline, CDR1 is MNHGY and CDR2 SAAAGT. This CDR3 has 16 residues. CDR3 residues: CASTRTGKASNYGYTF. The CDR3 DNA is TGTGCCAGCACCCGGACAGGGAAAGCTTCTAACTATGGCTACACCTTC.

This clonotype appeared a single time. Given a much more abundant clone one base away, this may be a read error. V and J are TRBV7-6 and TRBJ1-1; D unresolved. Germline-derived CDR1 and CDR2 are SGHVS and FNYEAQ. The CDR3 consists of 15 residues. The CDR3 nucleotides read TGTGCCAGCAGCTATAGTCCAGGAATGAACACTGAAGATTTCTTT. This encodes CASSYSPGMNTEDFF.

This clonotype came up many times. The V gene is TRBV7-2, the J gene TRBJ2-2, with 7 bases identical to TRBD1. Losses at the gene ends were 4 bases for V and 9 bases for J; bases not matched to a gene: 5. This CDR3 has 13 residues. Germline CDR1 reads SGHTA; CDR2 reads FQGNSA. CDR3 sequence: CASSSLTGRELFF. The CDR3 bases are TGTGCCAGCAGCTCGCTGACAGGGAGGGAGCTGTTTTTT.

This clonotype was counted a single time. The rearrangement joins TRBV5-5 to TRBJ2-3; TRBD2 matches at 9 bases. The junction had 10 bases not matched to a gene; V was cut back by 0 bases and J by 2 bases. The germline gives CDR1 SGHKS, CDR2 YYEKEE (reference sequence). CDR3 length: 18 amino acids. The CDR3 here is CASSLASISGGLTDTQYF. Here the CDR3 DNA reads TGTGCCAGCAGCTTGGCCTCAATTAGCGGGGGCCTCACAGATACGCAGTATTTT.

This chain links TRBV7-2 with TRBJ2-3, with TRBD1 as a possible D gene (5 bases). Germline CDR1 is SGHTA and CDR2 is FQGNSA. This CDR3 is 13 amino acids long. Trimming shortened V by 10 bases and J by 6 bases, and 17 bases separated the two germline ends. CDR3 in DNA: TGTGCCATCAGTGTAGCAGGGTCGGATACGCAGTATTTT. Protein sequence: CAISVAGSDTQYF.

This clonotype has just one count. The chain couples TRBV12-3 or TRBV12-4 to TRBJ2-3; 12 bases are shared with TRBD2. J gave up 5 bases and V 0 bases, and 9 bases lay outside the gene matches. This CDR3 spans 18 amino acids. The CDR3 sequence: CASSLAGVLAGGLDTQYF. CDR3 coding DNA: TGTGCCAGCAGTTTAGCTGGGGTTCTAGCGGGGGGGCTAGATACGCAGTATTTT.

On this clonotype itself: This may stem from a read error, because a much larger clone lies one nucleotide away. This chain joins TRBV7-2 and TRBJ1-2, with a weak D call TRBD1 (6 bases). The CDR3 loop spans 13 amino acids. Per the germline V gene, CDR1 is SGHTA and CDR2 is FQGNSA. V lost 5 bases and J lost 7, with 14 bases in between. The CDR3 spells CASSLQGSGGYTF. The DNA for the CDR3 is TGTGCCAGCAGCCTACAGGGATCCGGTGGCTACACCTTC.

Regarding this clonotype: Compared with germline, one end of the junction differs, possibly owing to a read error. The chain recombines TRBV5-3 with TRBJ2-4; perhaps TRBD2 as D (6 bases). TRBV5-3 has ORF status, its function being uncertain. The CDR3 extends over 15 amino acids. CDR3 amino acids: CSSSPGGAALSIQYF. The CDR3 nucleotides are TGTTCCAGCAGCCCGGGCGGGGCAGCCTTGTCCATTCAGTACTTC.

The chain carries TRBV7-9 and TRBJ1-6; 7 bases agree with TRBD1. The CDR3 covers 16 residues. Looked up from germline, CDR1 is SEHNR and CDR2 is FQNEAQ (reference sequence). The trim removed 5 bases at V and 5 bases at J, leaving 9 bases unmatched. The CDR3: CASSRQGGADNSPLHF. DNA for the CDR3: TGTGCCAGCAGCCGACAAGGGGGCGCGGATAATTCACCCCTCCACTTT.

This clonotype has only one observation. V and J are TRBV5-4 and TRBJ1-1; D gene uncertain. The CDR3 has 15 amino acids. Germline V gene sequence: CDR1 SGHNT, CDR2 YYREEE (reference sequence). Between the trimmed V and J ends, which lost 3 bases and 5 bases, there was a span of 17 bases. CDR3 region: CASSSKATPRTEAFF. CDR3 coding DNA: TGTGCCAGCAGCTCGAAGGCTACCCCGAGGACTGAAGCTTTCTTT.

The gene calls are TRBV15 and TRBJ2-1, with D uncertain. The V end was cut by 4 bases, the J end by 9 bases, with 10 bases between. The V gene's germline CDR1 is LNHNV and CDR2 YYDKDF (reference sequence). The CDR3 runs to 12 residues. The CDR3 spells CATSTLGSEQFF. CDR3 in DNA: TGTGCCACCAGCACGTTAGGGTCTGAGCAGTTCTTC.